Sequencing of this TCR beta chain was carried out in a study of T-cell memory formation after mild COVID-19. Study observations and caveats: Clones which contracted sat mainly in CM and EM if CD4+, and in EMRA if CD8+. From day 15 to 85, contracting clones were balanced between CD4 and CD8, whereas later expanders leaned toward CD4+.

This CDR3 contains 16 residues. V shed 4 bases, J shed 4 bases, and the junction held 6 bases outside the gene matches. The germline V gene encodes CDR1 MGHRA and CDR2 YSYEKL. TCRdb re-called the 5' RACE reads through MiXCR, storing one row per CDR3 protein. This sample yields approximately 89,000 distinct CDR3 sequences, of which 25% are seen a single time; 35% to 50% belongs to the top ten. This clonotype was detected only a few times. Antigen unknown. This TCR was sampled from a man aged 18 to 30 who had mild COVID-19 (a few samples of this study predate the infection). Cell type and time point are not known. Sequencing used PBMCs or a T cell subset sorted from them (not recorded which). V gene TRBV4-1 combines with J gene TRBJ2-2, with 10 bases identical to TRBD1. Written as DNA, the CDR3 is TGCGCCAGCAGCCGCCGACAGGGGGCGCGCACCGGGGAGCTGTTTTTT. It codes for CASSRRQGARTGELFF.